This TCR beta chain was recovered during a study of shared clonotypes between healthy human individuals. Looking at the study overall: Every donor yielded three CD4 naive, three CD4 memory, two CD8 naive and one CD8 memory plate.

Notes on this clone: Its antigen is currently unknown.

Study-wide findings and caveats: Naive CD4 clonotypes overlapped across a handful of donors at around 4.8%.

At the deep level, the assay was run. Measured with immunoSEQ multiplex PCR; TCRdb has only the in-frame clones, and not every one. The sample holds some 680,000 clones; around four fifths are singletons and the top ten take around 1.8%. CD45RA-negative memory and CD45RA+ naive subsets were split from the CD4+ cells. The V gene end was trimmed by 5 bases and the J gene end by 2 bases; junction bases not matched to a gene: 14. This CDR3 has 17 residues. CDR1 and CDR2 (germline): MDHEN, SYDVKM. The chain combines TRBV28 with TRBJ2-7, with 8 bases identical to TRBD1. This receptor was identified in a woman in her thirties in good health. Sequenced: memory CD4+ T cells sorted from blood. Indicated subset: CD45RA-negative fraction. Here the CDR3 DNA reads TGTGCCAGCAGTGAAACCCCTCGGACAGGGCAACCCTACGAGCAGTACTTC. It encodes CASSETPRTGQPYEQYF.